This is a list of T cell receptor beta chains from one sample in a study of siplizumab effects on memory and regulatory T cells. Assay: immunoSEQ multiplex PCR; the TCRdb copy retains only in-frame clones and omits some. The data hold 80,000 to 130,000 clones, with 91% observed a single time. The sequencing input was CD4+ T cells sorted from blood. The receptor set was obtained from a human donor in good health. Some clones in this sample may be carry-over from other donors' samples. CDR3s include the opening cysteine and the closing phenylalanine or tryptophan. Each record gives: V gene, clone size, J gene, CDR3 protein. Only part of the rows carry a size: once, few, many, or a class if the clone is expanded.

V gene: TRBV19; clone size: .; J gene: TRBJ1-4; CDR3 protein: CASSADREDEKLFF
V gene: TRBV7-9; clone size: .; J gene: TRBJ2-7; CDR3 protein: CAAGRGTDEQYF
V gene: TRBV5-1; clone size: .; J gene: TRBJ1-2; CDR3 protein: CASSLGGAEYGYTF
V gene: TRBV7-9; clone size: .; J gene: TRBJ2-7; CDR3 protein: CASSLAGGSYEQYF
V gene: TRBV2; clone size: .; J gene: TRBJ2-3; CDR3 protein: CASSEGLRRTDTQYF
V gene: TRBV7-3; clone size: .; J gene: TRBJ2-2; CDR3 protein: CASSFRTSSTGELFF
V gene: TRBV7-8; clone size: .; J gene: TRBJ2-1; CDR3 protein: CASSFGTSGSYEQFF
V gene: TRBV18; clone size: .; J gene: TRBJ2-7; CDR3 protein: CASKGLLGEQVEQYF
V gene: TRBV21-1; clone size: .; J gene: .; CDR3 protein: CASKQEGLPSYEQYF
V gene: TRBV5-1; clone size: .; J gene: TRBJ1-1; CDR3 protein: CASSPLGGTEAFF
V gene: TRBV19; clone size: .; J gene: TRBJ2-3; CDR3 protein: CASSPRTSGRSGLTDTQYF
V gene: TRBV5-1; clone size: .; J gene: TRBJ2-6; CDR3 protein: CASSLALSSGANVLTF
V gene: TRBV10-3; clone size: .; J gene: TRBJ2-1; CDR3 protein: CAISESLAGVFEQFF
V gene: TRBV19; clone size: .; J gene: TRBJ1-1; CDR3 protein: CASRRQGGNTEAFF
V gene: TRBV7-6; clone size: .; J gene: TRBJ1-2; CDR3 protein: CASSLAPWAGGFGYTF
V gene: TRBV7-3; clone size: .; J gene: TRBJ2-7; CDR3 protein: CASSPGQGVYEQYF
V gene: TRBV5-4; clone size: .; J gene: TRBJ1-4; CDR3 protein: CASSPLEGSGKLFF
V gene: TRBV11-3; clone size: .; J gene: TRBJ2-2; CDR3 protein: CASSTGLADTGELFF
V gene: TRBV5-1; clone size: .; J gene: TRBJ1-5; CDR3 protein: CASSLGNSNQPQHF
V gene: TRBV19; clone size: .; J gene: TRBJ1-2; CDR3 protein: CASSWAGKIYGYTF
V gene: TRBV28; clone size: .; J gene: TRBJ2-5; CDR3 protein: CASSFLETQYF
V gene: TRBV5-1; clone size: .; J gene: TRBJ1-1; CDR3 protein: CASSVGWGHEAFF
V gene: TRBV11-3; clone size: .; J gene: TRBJ2-3; CDR3 protein: CASSLGLADGTDTQYF
V gene: TRBV27; clone size: once; J gene: TRBJ2-1; CDR3 protein: CASGTPGLAYYNEQFF
V gene: TRBV7-2; clone size: .; J gene: TRBJ2-5; CDR3 protein: CASSLVGGLAYF
V gene: TRBV7-9; clone size: .; J gene: TRBJ1-1; CDR3 protein: CASQLMNTEAFF
V gene: TRBV6-5; clone size: .; J gene: TRBJ2-1; CDR3 protein: CASSYSGGTSGTQQFF
V gene: TRBV6-5; clone size: .; J gene: TRBJ2-7; CDR3 protein: CASSYPFRPYEQYF
V gene: TRBV28; clone size: .; J gene: TRBJ1-5; CDR3 protein: CASSLLANQPQHF
V gene: TRBV19; clone size: few; J gene: TRBJ1-5; CDR3 protein: CATGIRVDNQPQHF
V gene: TRBV15; clone size: .; J gene: TRBJ2-1; CDR3 protein: CATSREQGQYNEQFF
V gene: TRBV10-3; clone size: .; J gene: TRBJ1-2; CDR3 protein: CAISETDGYGYTF
V gene: TRBV7-3; clone size: .; J gene: TRBJ2-2; CDR3 protein: CASSLQGNTGELFF
V gene: TRBV5-4; clone size: .; J gene: TRBJ2-3; CDR3 protein: CASSFPGESTDTQYF
V gene: TRBV27; clone size: once; J gene: TRBJ2-3; CDR3 protein: CASSLSSVLGTQYF
V gene: TRBV15; clone size: .; J gene: TRBJ2-2; CDR3 protein: CATSGKYTGELFF